This T cell receptor (beta chain) was obtained from a study of response to subunit inactivated influenza vaccine. TCRdb re-derived calls from the RT-PCR reads in MiXCR, one entry per CDR3 protein. The table shows 150,000 to 200,000 distinct CDR3 sequences, with 9.5% to 15% occurring only once. The CDR3 contains 15 residues. V was clipped by 4 bases and J by 1 base; unmatched bases: 6. Germline V CDR1 and CDR2: PRHDT, FYEKMQ (reference sequence). This sample also appeared in a second study, on T cells expressing NK-cell markers. That source adds: UMI-tagged 5'RACE template switching yielded the TCR beta cDNA. Restriction of the sorted population to alpha-beta TCR T cells was achieved in several experiments with an anti-gamma-delta TCR antibody. One observes that, in a few donors, these clonotypes were also the leading ones within the CD3+CD56-NKG2C+ fraction.

The rearrangement links TRBV13 to TRBJ1-1, with 7 bases that match TRBD1. Sequences were derived from CD8+ T cells sorted from PBMCs, sampled roughly 13 days after vaccination. This TCR was sampled from a man in his forties or fifties who received an inactivated influenza vaccine. CDR3 nucleotide sequence: TGTGCCAGCAGCTACGGGACAGTCGCGAACACTGAAGCTTTCTTT. It encodes CASSYGTVANTEAFF. Looking up the rest from reference TRBV13 and TRBJ1-1 gives the full variable domain: AAGVIQSPRHLIKEKRETATLKCYPIPRHDTVYWYQQGPGQDPQFLISFYEKMQSDKGSIPDRFSAQQFSDYHSELNMSSLELGDSALYFCASSYGTVANTEAFFGQGTRLTVV.